This T cell receptor beta chain was identified in a study of blood T cell repertoires in COVID-19. Looking at the study overall: Collection of acute and convalescent COVID-19 samples took place in the United States, Italy and Spain.

The authors' processing: Amplification of reference gene primers was used by the study to estimate nucleated cell counts. The data were produced by immunoSEQ multiplex PCR, yet TCRdb's version contains in-frame clones alone and is incomplete. V and J calls plus clone size are reproduced from that table; the DNA served to infer D and trimming. The sample shows 450,000 to 500,000 clones, roughly 87% of them seen only once. CDR1 and CDR2 from the germline V gene are SGHNT and YYREEE (reference sequence). This CDR3 has 15 residues. The ends were cut back, 5 bases at V and 0 bases at J, with 12 bases in the middle. In assigning cohorts, the study relied on participant-reported clinical history.

The rearrangement joins TRBV5-4 to TRBJ1-3, with D possibly TRBD1 on 6 matching bases. The receptor comes from a woman younger than 35 who had recovered from COVID-19. Sequencing input: PBMCs or T cells enriched from blood (not recorded which). The CDR3 spells CASSRDIASGNTIYF. CDR3 DNA: TGTGCCAGCAGTAGGGACATTGCCTCTGGAAACACCATATATTTT.